This T cell receptor (beta chain) is drawn from a study of cytomegalovirus exposure and HLA in healthy donors. Study overall: Earlier, 150 million to 200 million T cells were analyzed, and fewer than 120 million unique TCR beta sequences were found among them.

Germline V gives CDR1 LNHDA, CDR2 SQIVND (reference sequence). V lost 5 bases, J lost 2 bases, and 12 bases lay in between. CDR3 length: 14 residues. Whole-study results and caveats: Among the most significant clusters, several appeared linked to common viral pathogens in a later analysis. For presence/absence analyses, sequencing depth was assumed to be roughly uniform across donors.

Of note for this clone: Its cognate antigen is unknown.

PCR was performed using 60 Vbeta and 13 Jbeta primers. Original processing methods: In a later analysis, the count reached tens of millions of unique TCR beta chains, with 9 million to 11 million shared. The method was immunoSEQ multiplex PCR; TCRdb's version includes in-frame clones alone and lacks a portion of them. That table supplies the V and J calls and clone size; D and trimming were determined from the DNA. The sample has just over 150,000 clones, 80% to 90% seen once; the top ten hold roughly 6.7%. This sequence was found in a man between 45 and 60 years old in good health and CMV-seropositive. The chain couples TRBV19 to TRBJ1-2, with D perhaps TRBD1 (5 bases). The sample consisted of PBMCs. CDR3 sequence (DNA): TGTGCCAGTAGTCCCCCGGGGGGAAACTATGGCTACACCTTC. Its protein product is CASSPPGGNYGYTF.